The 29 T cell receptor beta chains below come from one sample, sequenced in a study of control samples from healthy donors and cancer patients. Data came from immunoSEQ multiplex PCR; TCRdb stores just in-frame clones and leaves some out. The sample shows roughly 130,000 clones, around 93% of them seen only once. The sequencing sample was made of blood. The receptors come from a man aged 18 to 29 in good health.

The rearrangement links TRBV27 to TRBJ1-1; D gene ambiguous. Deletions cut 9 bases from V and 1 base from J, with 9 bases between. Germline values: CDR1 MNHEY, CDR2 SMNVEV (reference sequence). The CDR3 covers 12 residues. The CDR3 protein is CASYQRNTEAFF. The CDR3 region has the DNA TGTGCCAGTTACCAGAGGAACACTGAAGCTTTCTTT.

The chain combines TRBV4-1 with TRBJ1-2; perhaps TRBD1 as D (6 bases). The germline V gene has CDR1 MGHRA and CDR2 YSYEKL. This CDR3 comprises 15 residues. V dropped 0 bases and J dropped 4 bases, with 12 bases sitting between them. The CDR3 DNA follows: TGCGCCAGCAGCCAAGACCACAGGGTCCCCTATGGCTACACCTTC. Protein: CASSQDHRVPYGYTF.

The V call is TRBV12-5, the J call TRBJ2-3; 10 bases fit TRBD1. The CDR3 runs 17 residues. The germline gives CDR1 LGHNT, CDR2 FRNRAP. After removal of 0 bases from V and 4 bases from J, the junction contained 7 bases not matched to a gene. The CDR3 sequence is CASGLVGDRGLPDTQYF. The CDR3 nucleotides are TGTGCTAGTGGTTTGGTCGGGGACAGGGGTCTCCCAGATACGCAGTATTTT. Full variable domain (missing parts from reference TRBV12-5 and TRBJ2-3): DARVTQTPRHKVTEMGQEVTMRCQPILGHNTVFWYRQTMMQGLELLAYFRNRAPLDDSGMPKDRFSAEMPDATLATLKIQPSEPRDSAVYFCASGLVGDRGLPDTQYFGPGTRLTVL.

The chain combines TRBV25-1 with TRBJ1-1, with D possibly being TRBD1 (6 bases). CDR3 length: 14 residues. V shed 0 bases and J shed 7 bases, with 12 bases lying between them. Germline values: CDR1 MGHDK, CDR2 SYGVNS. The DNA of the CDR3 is TGTGCCAGCAGTGAATATGCGGGGGCCGGTGAAGCTTTCTTT. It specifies CASSEYAGAGEAFF. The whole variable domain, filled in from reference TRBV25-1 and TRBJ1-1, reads EADIYQTPRYLVIGTGKKITLECSQTMGHDKMYWYQQDPGMELHLIHYSYGVNSTEKGDLSSESTVSRIRTEHFPLTLESARPSHTSQYLCASSEYAGAGEAFFGQGTRLTVV.

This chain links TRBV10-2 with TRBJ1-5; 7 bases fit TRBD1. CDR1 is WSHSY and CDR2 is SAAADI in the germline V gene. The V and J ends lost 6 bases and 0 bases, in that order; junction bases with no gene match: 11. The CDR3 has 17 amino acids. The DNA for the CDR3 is TGCGCCAGCAGCCTGACTCGACAGGGATATAGCAATCAGCCCCAGCATTTT. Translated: CASSLTRQGYSNQPQHF.

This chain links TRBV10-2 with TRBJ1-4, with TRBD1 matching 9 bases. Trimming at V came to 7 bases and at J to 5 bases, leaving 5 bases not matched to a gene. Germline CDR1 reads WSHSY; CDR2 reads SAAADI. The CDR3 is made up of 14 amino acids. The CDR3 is CASTSGQGNEKLFF. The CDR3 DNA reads TGCGCCAGCACCTCGGGACAGGGAAATGAAAAACTGTTTTTT.

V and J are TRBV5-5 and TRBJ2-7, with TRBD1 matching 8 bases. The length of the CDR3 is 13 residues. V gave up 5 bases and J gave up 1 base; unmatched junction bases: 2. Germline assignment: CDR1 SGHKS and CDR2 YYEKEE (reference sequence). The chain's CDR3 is CASRDRGSYEQYF. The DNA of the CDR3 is TGTGCCAGCAGAGACAGGGGTTCCTACGAGCAGTACTTC.

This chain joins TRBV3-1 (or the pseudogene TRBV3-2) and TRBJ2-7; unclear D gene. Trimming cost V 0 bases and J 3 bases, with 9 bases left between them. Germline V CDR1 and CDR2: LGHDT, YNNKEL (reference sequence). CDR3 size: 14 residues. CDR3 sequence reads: CASSQEPGFYEQYF. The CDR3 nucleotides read TGTGCCAGCAGCCAAGAACCCGGGTTCTACGAGCAGTACTTC.

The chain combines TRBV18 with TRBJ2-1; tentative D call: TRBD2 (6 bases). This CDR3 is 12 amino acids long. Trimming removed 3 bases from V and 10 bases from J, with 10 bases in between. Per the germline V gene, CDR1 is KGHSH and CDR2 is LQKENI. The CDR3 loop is CASSPRGGEQFF. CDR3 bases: TGTGCCAGCTCACCTCGGGGAGGCGAGCAGTTCTTC.

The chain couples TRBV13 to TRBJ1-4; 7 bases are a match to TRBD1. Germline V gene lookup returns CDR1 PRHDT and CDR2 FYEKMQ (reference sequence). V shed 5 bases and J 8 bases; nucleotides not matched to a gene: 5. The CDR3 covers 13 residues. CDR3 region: CASSPGDREKLFF. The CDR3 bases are TGTGCCAGCAGCCCAGGGGACAGAGAAAAACTGTTTTTT.

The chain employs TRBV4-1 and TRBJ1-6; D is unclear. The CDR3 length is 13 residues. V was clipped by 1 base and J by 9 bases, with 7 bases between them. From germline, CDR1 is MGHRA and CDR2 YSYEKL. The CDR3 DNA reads TGCGCCAGCAGCCAAGTGCTCCCTTCACCCCTCCACTTT. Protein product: CASSQVLPSPLHF.

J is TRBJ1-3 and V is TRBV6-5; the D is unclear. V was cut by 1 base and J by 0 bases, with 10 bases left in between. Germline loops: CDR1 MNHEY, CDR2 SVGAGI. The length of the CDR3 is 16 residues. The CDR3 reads CASSYFPVSSGNTIYF. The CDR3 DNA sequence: TGTGCCAGCAGTTACTTCCCAGTGAGCTCTGGAAACACCATATATTTT.

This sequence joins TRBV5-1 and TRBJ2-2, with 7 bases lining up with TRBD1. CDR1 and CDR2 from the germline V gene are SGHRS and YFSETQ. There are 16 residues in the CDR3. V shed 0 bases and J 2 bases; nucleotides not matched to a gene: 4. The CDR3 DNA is TGCGCCAGCAGCTTGGGGGGACAGCGAAACACCGGGGAGCTGTTTTTT. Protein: CASSLGGQRNTGELFF.

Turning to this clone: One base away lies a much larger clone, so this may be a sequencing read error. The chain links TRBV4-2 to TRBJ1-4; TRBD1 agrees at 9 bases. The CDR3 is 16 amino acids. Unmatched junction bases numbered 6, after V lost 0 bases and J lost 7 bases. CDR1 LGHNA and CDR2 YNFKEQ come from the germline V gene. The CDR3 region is CASSQDFETGGEKLFF. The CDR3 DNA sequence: TGTGCCAGCAGCCAAGATTTCGAGACAGGGGGTGAAAAACTGTTTTTT.

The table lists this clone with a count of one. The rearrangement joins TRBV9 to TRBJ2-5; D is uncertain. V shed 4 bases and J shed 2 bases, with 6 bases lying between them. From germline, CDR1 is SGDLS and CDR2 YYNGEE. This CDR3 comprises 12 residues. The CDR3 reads CASSTGQETQYF. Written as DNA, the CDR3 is TGTGCCAGCAGCACCGGTCAAGAGACCCAGTACTTC.

The CDR3 bases are TGTGCCAGCAGCTTGGGGGGCTCAGAGACCCAGTACTTC. It specifies CASSLGGSETQYF. This chain connects TRBV5-5 to TRBJ2-5; possibly TRBD1 for D (5 bases). CDR1 is SGHKS and CDR2 is YYEKEE in the germline V gene (reference sequence). This CDR3 is 13 amino acids long. The ends were cut back, 0 bases at V and 4 bases at J, with 7 bases in the middle.

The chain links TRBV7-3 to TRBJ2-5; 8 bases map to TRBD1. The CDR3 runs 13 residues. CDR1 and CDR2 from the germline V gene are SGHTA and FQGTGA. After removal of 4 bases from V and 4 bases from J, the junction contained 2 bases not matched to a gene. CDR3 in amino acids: CASSSDRAETQYF. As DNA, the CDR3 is TGTGCCAGCAGCTCGGACAGGGCAGAGACCCAGTACTTC.

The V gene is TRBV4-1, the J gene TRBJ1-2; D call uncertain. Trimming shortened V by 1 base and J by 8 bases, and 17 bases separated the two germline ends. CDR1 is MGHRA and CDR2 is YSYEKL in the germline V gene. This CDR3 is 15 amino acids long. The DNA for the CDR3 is TGCGCCAGCAGCCAAGGATGGTCAGCTAAAGGGGGCTACACCTTC. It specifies CASSQGWSAKGGYTF.

CDR3 nucleotide sequence: TGCAGCGGTGAGACAGGTGGGCTGAACACTGAAGCTTTCTTT. This translates into CSGETGGLNTEAFF. The genes are TRBV29-1 and TRBJ1-1, with D tentatively TRBD1 (6 bases). Germline V gives CDR1 SQVTM, CDR2 ANQGSEA. The CDR3 is 14 amino acids. The V end was cut by 7 bases, the J end by 0 bases, with 15 bases between.

The CDR3, as DNA: TGCGCCAGCAGCCCAGGACGGGCAAAAAGCTCCTACAATGAGCAGTTCTTC. Its translation is CASSPGRAKSSYNEQFF. V usage is TRBV4-1 and J usage is TRBJ2-1, with no clear D. Germline values: CDR1 MGHRA, CDR2 YSYEKL. V lost 4 bases and J lost 0, with 16 bases in between. There are 17 residues in the CDR3.

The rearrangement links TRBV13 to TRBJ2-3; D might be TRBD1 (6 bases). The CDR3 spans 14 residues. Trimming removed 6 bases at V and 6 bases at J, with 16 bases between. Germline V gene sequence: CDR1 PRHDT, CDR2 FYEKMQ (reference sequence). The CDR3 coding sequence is TGTGCCAGCAGTTTTAACAGGGTTTCCGATACGCAGTATTTT. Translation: CASSFNRVSDTQYF.

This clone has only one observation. CDR3 DNA: TGTGCCAGCAGCCGGGGGTCGAACACTGAAGCTTTCTTT. Its translation is CASSRGSNTEAFF. The chain joins TRBV9 to TRBJ1-1, with D possibly being TRBD1 (5 bases). V was pared by 4 bases and J by 1 base, with 8 bases between. The CDR3 length is 13 residues. Germline CDR1 reads SGDLS; CDR2 reads YYNGEE.

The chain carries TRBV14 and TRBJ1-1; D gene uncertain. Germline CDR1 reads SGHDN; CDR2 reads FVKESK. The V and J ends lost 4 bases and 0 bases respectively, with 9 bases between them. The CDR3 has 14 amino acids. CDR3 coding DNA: TGTGCCAGCAGCCGCTTGGATGTGAACACTGAAGCTTTCTTT. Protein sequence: CASSRLDVNTEAFF.

CDR3 sequence: CASSKDRADGYTF. The CDR3 DNA reads as TGTGCCAGCAGTAAAGACAGGGCGGACGGCTACACCTTC. The chain links TRBV6-6 to TRBJ1-2, with TRBD1 matching over 7 bases. Germline values: CDR1 MNHNY, CDR2 SVGAGI (reference sequence). This CDR3 region has 13 residues. Trimming at V came to 5 bases and at J to 8 bases, leaving 8 bases not matched to a gene.

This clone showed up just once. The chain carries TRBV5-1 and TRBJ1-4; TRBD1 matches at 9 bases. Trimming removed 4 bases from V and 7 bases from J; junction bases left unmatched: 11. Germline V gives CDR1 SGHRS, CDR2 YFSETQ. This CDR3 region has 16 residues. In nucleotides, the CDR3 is TGCGCCAGCAGCAGCCAAACAGGGGGCGCAGGTGAAAAACTGTTTTTT. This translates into CASSSQTGGAGEKLFF.

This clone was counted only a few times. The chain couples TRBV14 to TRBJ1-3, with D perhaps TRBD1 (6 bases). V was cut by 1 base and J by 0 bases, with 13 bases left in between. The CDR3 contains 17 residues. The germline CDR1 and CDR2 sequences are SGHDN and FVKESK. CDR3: CASSQGGTPYSGNTIYF. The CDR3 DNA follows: TGTGCCAGCAGCCAAGGTGGGACACCCTACTCTGGAAACACCATATATTTT.

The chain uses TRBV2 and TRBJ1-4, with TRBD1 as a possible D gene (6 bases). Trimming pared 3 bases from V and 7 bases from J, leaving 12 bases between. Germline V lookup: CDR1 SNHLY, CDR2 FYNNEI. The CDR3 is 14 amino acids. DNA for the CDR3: TGTGCCAGCAGTGAGGACAGAAGGAGTGAAAAACTGTTTTTT. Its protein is CASSEDRRSEKLFF.

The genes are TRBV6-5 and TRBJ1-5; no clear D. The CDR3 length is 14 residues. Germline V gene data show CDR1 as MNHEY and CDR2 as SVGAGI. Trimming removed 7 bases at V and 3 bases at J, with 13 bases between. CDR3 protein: CASNPASPNQPQHF. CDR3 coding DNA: TGTGCCAGCAACCCGGCTTCTCCCAATCAGCCCCAGCATTTT.

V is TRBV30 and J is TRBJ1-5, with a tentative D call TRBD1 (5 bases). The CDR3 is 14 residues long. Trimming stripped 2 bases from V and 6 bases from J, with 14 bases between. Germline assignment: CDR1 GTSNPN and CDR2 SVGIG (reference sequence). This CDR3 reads CAWSRWGIRQPQHF. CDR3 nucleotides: TGTGCCTGGAGTAGGTGGGGGATCCGTCAGCCCCAGCATTTT. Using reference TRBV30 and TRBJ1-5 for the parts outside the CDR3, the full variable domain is SQTIHQWPATLVQPVGSPLSLECTVEGTSNPNLYWYRQAAGRGLQLLFYSVGIGQISSEVPQNLSASRPQDRQFILSSKKLLLSDSGFYLCAWSRWGIRQPQHFGDGTRLSIL.